Shown below are 9 T cell receptor beta chains from a single sample sequenced in a study of cytomegalovirus exposure and HLA in healthy donors. The PCR employed 60 Vbeta primers together with 13 Jbeta primers. Here immunoSEQ multiplex PCR was the method, and the copy in TCRdb shows in-frame clones only, minus some. Its clone listing holds approximately 110,000 clones. The sample comprised PBMCs. The receptor source for this set is a man in his forties in good health and CMV-seropositive.

The chain's CDR3 is CASSSSIGSGNTIYF. Written as DNA, the CDR3 is TGTGCCAGCAGCTCATCCATCGGCTCTGGAAACACCATATATTTT. The rearrangement joins TRBV7-9 to TRBJ1-3; D is uncertain. Trimming pared 4 bases from V and 0 bases from J, leaving 10 bases between. The length of the CDR3 is 15 residues. CDR1 SEHNR and CDR2 FQNEAQ come from the germline V gene (reference sequence).

This chain uses TRBV5-1 with TRBJ2-3; 7 bases agree with TRBD2. The CDR3 totals 14 residues. The germline V gene has CDR1 SGHRS and CDR2 YFSETQ. V lost 6 bases to trimming and J lost 4 bases; unmatched junction nucleotides: 8. The DNA of the CDR3 is TGCGCCAGCAAGGGCCCGGGAGGATCAGATACGCAGTATTTT. Its translation is CASKGPGGSDTQYF. The variable domain in full, with the rest retrieved from reference TRBV5-1 and TRBJ2-3, is KAGVTQTPRYLIKTRGQQVTLSCSPISGHRSVSWYQQTPGQGLQFLFEYFSETQRNKGNFPGRFSGRQFSNSRSEMNVSTLELGDSALYLCASKGPGGSDTQYFGPGTRLTVL.

V usage is TRBV6-5 and J usage is TRBJ1-5; 7 nucleotides agree with TRBD1. The junction had 2 bases not matched to a gene; V was cut back by 4 bases and J by 5 bases. CDR3 length: 13 residues. The germline gives CDR1 MNHEY, CDR2 SVGAGI. The DNA for the CDR3 is TGTGCCAGCAGTTCGACAGGGTATCAGCCCCAGCATTTT. Residues: CASSSTGYQPQHF.

This chain joins TRBV21-1 and TRBJ2-3; the table's D call of TRBD2 was not tested on the DNA. TRBV21-1 is annotated as a pseudogene. The CDR3 length is 17 residues. CDR3 region: CASSTPDLAGGMDTQYF. CDR3 in DNA: TGTGCCAGCAGCACCCCCGACCTAGCGGGAGGGATGGATACGCAGTATTTT.

The V call is TRBV6-4, the J call TRBJ2-6, with TRBD2 as a possible D gene (5 bases). V shed 10 bases and J shed 0 bases, with 10 bases lying between them. Germline loops: CDR1 MRHNA, CDR2 SNTAGT. The CDR3 contains 14 residues. The CDR3 sequence is CATAAVSGANVLTF. For the CDR3, the DNA is TGTGCCACAGCGGCCGTCTCTGGGGCCAACGTCCTGACTTTC.

The chain recombines TRBV6-1 with TRBJ2-7; the D gene is possibly TRBD1 (5 bases). Germline CDR1 MNHNS, CDR2 SASEGT. The CDR3 extends over 12 amino acids. Trimming removed 6 bases at V and 3 bases at J, with 9 bases between. CDR3 DNA sequence: TGTGCCAGCAGGACAACAGGCTACGAGCAGTACTTC. Its protein product is CASRTTGYEQYF.

V usage is TRBV18 and J usage is TRBJ2-7; TRBD2 agrees at 7 bases. V was clipped by 5 bases and J by 4 bases; unmatched bases: 5. The germline V gene encodes CDR1 KGHSH and CDR2 LQKENI. The CDR3 covers 13 residues. The CDR3 nucleotides read TGTGCCAGCTCATCTACTAGCGCATACGAGCAGTACTTC. It is translated as CASSSTSAYEQYF.

The chain couples TRBV28 to TRBJ2-1; 10 bases fit TRBD1. The CDR3 extends over 19 amino acids. Per the germline V gene, CDR1 is MDHEN and CDR2 is SYDVKM. With V trimmed by 5 bases and J by 0 bases, 13 bases remained unmatched. The CDR3 loop reads CASSLPGQGIPSSYNEQFF. DNA of the CDR3: TGTGCCAGCAGTCTACCGGGACAGGGGATTCCGAGCTCCTACAATGAGCAGTTCTTC. The entire variable domain, with the rest obtained from reference TRBV28 and TRBJ2-1, is as follows: DVKVTQSSRYLVKRTGEKVFLECVQDMDHENMFWYRQDPGLGLRLIYFSYDVKMKEKGDIPEGYSVSREKKERFSLILESASTNQTSMYLCASSLPGQGIPSSYNEQFFGPGTRLTVL.

Concerning this clone: Its ends do not fully match the called genes, so a read error is possible. The chain joins TRBV2 to TRBJ2-3; TRBD1 aligns across 9 bases. This CDR3 contains 16 residues. The germline CDR1 and CDR2 sequences are SNHLY and FYNNEI. The CDR3, as DNA: TGTGCCAGCAGTACCCGGGACAGGGTTCTGACAGATGCGCAGTATTTT. It is translated as CASSTRDRVLTDAQYF.